The 18 T cell receptor beta chains listed next were all sequenced from one sample in a study of T cell responses to AZD1222 COVID-19 vaccine (dated by TCRdb to the early 2020s). Reading the label with the study, this specimen's time point is: baseline before first vaccination. The library was built by means of the immunoSEQ multiplex PCR assay. Sourced from immuneACCESS, this table was stored by TCRdb with only in-frame sequences that have V and J called. A share of the clones is absent; for the studies checked, an unresolved V gene accounts for under half, and the remainder has no known explanation. The sample records approximately 94,000 clones, roughly 90% of which are singletons. Around 2% of the sample comes from the top ten. The input for sequencing was peripheral blood, taken on day 0 of AZD1222 vaccination. The receptors originated from an adult in good health.

V gene TRBV5-6 combines with J gene TRBJ1-1; 8 bases align to TRBD1. The CDR3 extends over 14 amino acids. Germline trimming cut 3 bases from V and 0 bases from J; bases unmatched to any gene: 1. Germline V gene data show CDR1 as SGHDT and CDR2 as YYEEEE. The CDR3 spells CASSWTGMNTEAFF. CDR3 in DNA: TGTGCCAGCAGCTGGACAGGGATGAACACTGAAGCTTTCTTT.

V gene TRBV27 combines with J gene TRBJ1-2; 7 bases are shared with TRBD1. J was trimmed by 2 bases and V by 2 bases; bases with no gene match: 2. Germline V CDR1 and CDR2: MNHEY, SMNVEV (reference sequence). This CDR3 has 14 residues. DNA of the CDR3: TGTGCCAGCAGTTTAGGGACAGCGAACTATGGCTACACCTTC. Residues: CASSLGTANYGYTF.

This sequence joins TRBV7-2 and TRBJ2-7, with a possible D match to TRBD2 (7 bases). CDR1 and CDR2 (germline): SGHTA, FQGNSA. Trimming took off 1 base at V and 3 bases at J, with 13 bases between the two ends. CDR3 length equals 15 residues. DNA for the CDR3: TGTGCCAGCAGCTTAGTTTGGGGGGGCAACTACGAGCAGTACTTC. As protein: CASSLVWGGNYEQYF.

This sequence joins TRBV5-1 and TRBJ1-4; possibly TRBD1 for D (6 bases). With 4 bases removed from V and 3 bases from J, the gap between germline ends came to 10 bases. The CDR3 length is 14 residues. Looked up from germline, CDR1 is SGHRS and CDR2 is YFSETQ. The CDR3 loop reads CASSTGRANEKLFF. Here the CDR3 DNA reads TGCGCCAGCAGCACAGGGCGGGCTAATGAAAAACTGTTTTTT.

V is TRBV25-1 and J is TRBJ2-7; a possible D gene is TRBD2 (6 bases). Trimming took 5 bases from V and 4 from J, leaving 18 bases between them. CDR1 MGHDK and CDR2 SYGVNS come from the germline V gene. This CDR3 has 15 residues. CDR3 coding DNA: TGTGCCAGCAGTCCCTCCCCGACTAGTCTTTACGAGCAGTACTTC. This sequence encodes CASSPSPTSLYEQYF.

The chain is built from TRBV3-1 (or the pseudogene TRBV3-2) and TRBJ2-1, with TRBD1 as a possible D gene (7 bases). The CDR3 extends over 20 amino acids. Germline values: CDR1 LGHDT, CDR2 YNNKEL (reference sequence). Trimming removed 0 bases at V and 3 bases at J, with 24 bases between. CDR3 residues: CASSQDPSGGRPVDYNEQFF. CDR3 bases: TGTGCCAGCAGCCAAGACCCCTCAGGGGGGAGGCCCGTCGACTACAATGAGCAGTTCTTC.

This chain connects TRBV2 to TRBJ1-1, with D possibly matching TRBD1 (6 bases). The CDR3 has 14 residues. Trimming took 6 bases from V and 3 from J, leaving 14 bases between them. Germline loops: CDR1 SNHLY, CDR2 FYNNEI. This CDR3 is CASRARGGDTEAFF. The CDR3, as DNA: TGTGCCAGCAGGGCCAGGGGCGGAGACACTGAAGCTTTCTTT.

The chain has TRBV7-6 and TRBJ2-1, with TRBD2 matching 14 bases. Germline V gives CDR1 SGHVS, CDR2 FNYEAQ. This CDR3 is built from 15 residues. The V segment lost 6 bases and the J segment 8 bases; nucleotides outside the gene matches: 6. CDR3 DNA: TGTGCCAGCAGTTCGGGACTAGCGGGAGTCTATGAGCAGTTCTTC. Protein: CASSSGLAGVYEQFF.

The gene calls are TRBV9 and TRBJ2-5; the match to TRBD2 covers 13 bases. CDR3 length equals 19 residues. With 2 bases clipped from V and 8 bases from J, the junction kept 18 bases outside the gene matches. Germline V gene sequence: CDR1 SGDLS, CDR2 YYNGEE. Here the CDR3 reads CASSVCNIRTSGSSDTQYF. The CDR3 DNA reads as TGTGCCAGCAGCGTTTGTAATATTAGGACTAGCGGGAGTTCAGATACCCAGTACTTC.

The CDR3 region is CASSIDRSYNSNQPQHF. The CDR3 DNA reads as TGTGCCAGTAGTATAGACAGATCCTACAATAGCAATCAGCCCCAGCATTTT. The rearrangement links TRBV19 to TRBJ1-5; D uncertain. CDR1 and CDR2 (germline): LNHDA, SQIVND (reference sequence). With 0 bases removed from V and 0 bases from J, the gap between germline ends came to 12 bases. The CDR3 has 17 residues.

The genes are TRBV7-3 and TRBJ2-1; D is tentatively TRBD1 or TRBD2 (5 bases each). V lost 0 bases to trimming and J lost 8 bases, with 11 bases between them. This CDR3 contains 14 residues. CDR1 and CDR2 (germline): SGHTA, FQGTGA. The CDR3 DNA reads as TGTGCCAGCAGCTTAACTAGCCGGGACGATGAGCAGTTCTTC. Its translation is CASSLTSRDDEQFF.

The rearrangement links TRBV7-2 to TRBJ1-2; TRBD1 agrees at 7 bases. Germline CDR1 SGHTA, CDR2 FQGNSA. The CDR3 covers 14 residues. V gave up 3 bases and J gave up 5 bases; unmatched junction bases: 6. The CDR3 sequence: CASSFGGQVYGYTF. The CDR3 DNA reads as TGTGCCAGCAGCTTCGGTGGACAGGTTTATGGCTACACCTTC.

The V call is TRBV3-1 (or the pseudogene TRBV3-2), the J call TRBJ2-7, with 9 bases lining up with TRBD1. After removal of 3 bases from V and 2 bases from J, the junction contained 14 bases not matched to a gene. In germline, CDR1 is LGHDT, CDR2 YNNKEL (reference sequence). CDR3 length equals 18 residues. The DNA for the CDR3 is TGTGCCAGCAGCCAGGCTCATCTAACGGGACAGGGAACCTACGAGCAGTACTTC. It encodes CASSQAHLTGQGTYEQYF.

The chain is built from TRBV2 and TRBJ1-1; D is uncertain. CDR3 size: 12 residues. Trimming shortened V by 4 bases and J by 0 bases, and 3 bases separated the two germline ends. Germline V gives CDR1 SNHLY, CDR2 FYNNEI. CDR3 nucleotides: TGTGCCAGCAGTGGGGTGAACACTGAAGCTTTCTTT. It codes for CASSGVNTEAFF. Drawing the rest from reference TRBV2 and TRBJ1-1, the complete variable domain is EPEVTQTPSHQVTQMGQEVILRCVPISNHLYFYWYRQILGQKVEFLVSFYNNEISEKSEIFDDQFSVERPDGSNFTLKIRSTKLEDSAMYFCASSGVNTEAFFGQGTRLTVV.

This chain links TRBV18 with TRBJ1-1, with D possibly TRBD1 on 6 matching bases. The V end lost 3 bases, the J end lost 4 bases, and 15 bases lay between the germline ends. The CDR3 covers 15 residues. Germline CDR1 is KGHSH and CDR2 is LQKENI. The CDR3 here is CASSPGQSLSTEAFF. The CDR3 DNA reads as TGTGCCAGCTCACCCGGACAGAGCTTGTCCACTGAAGCTTTCTTT.

The chain uses TRBV6-1 and TRBJ2-3; TRBD1 aligns across 12 bases. CDR1 is MNHNS and CDR2 is SASEGT in the germline V gene. The length of the CDR3 is 16 residues. V trimming: 4 bases; J trimming: 4 bases; junction bases outside the gene matches: 6. The CDR3 is CASSGSGTGGPDTQYF. The CDR3 region has the DNA TGTGCCAGCAGTGGTTCCGGGACAGGGGGCCCAGATACGCAGTATTTT.

The chain links TRBV4-1 to TRBJ2-5; TRBD2 agrees at 10 bases. CDR3 size: 16 residues. With V trimmed by 1 base and J by 5 bases, 7 bases remained unmatched. Germline CDR1 and CDR2: MGHRA and YSYEKL. CDR3 loop: CASSQGSGRAGETQYF. The CDR3, as DNA: TGCGCCAGCAGCCAAGGAAGCGGGAGGGCCGGGGAGACCCAGTACTTC.

The rearrangement links TRBV5-1 to TRBJ2-1; TRBD2 matches 14 bases. Germline CDR1 is SGHRS and CDR2 is YFSETQ. V was pared by 4 bases and J by 8 bases, with 14 bases of the junction left unmatched. This CDR3 is built from 18 residues. The DNA of the CDR3 is TGCGCCAGCAGCCCTGACCTACCGGGACTAGCGGGAGTTTATGAGCAGTTCTTC. It specifies CASSPDLPGLAGVYEQFF.